This TCR beta chain came from a study of cytomegalovirus exposure and HLA in healthy donors. Study results and caveats: Subsequent analysis showed first-cohort TCR clusters tending to co-occur in around 110 validation repertoires. Overall, under 200 TCR beta chains were annotated as cytomegalovirus-associated.

Concerning this clone itself: Its antigen is as yet unknown.

The V gene lost 2 bases and the J gene lost 6 bases, with 17 bases spanning the gap. Germline CDR1 and CDR2: MNHNY and SVGAGI (reference sequence). This CDR3 contains 16 residues. These donors were members of the roughly 110-subject validation cohort, a group separate from the roughly 670-subject first cohort. TCRdb's copy holds only in-frame clones and misses some; the assay was immunoSEQ multiplex PCR. Here the sample spans 95,000 to 150,000 clones, roughly 90% being singletons. The receptor was isolated from a young woman in good health and CMV-seropositive. The sequenced material came from PBMCs. V and J are TRBV6-6 and TRBJ1-5; D remains ambiguous. CDR3 sequence (DNA): TGTGCCAGCAGTTACACAAAACAAGGCGGGAGTCAGCCCCAGCATTTT. This translates into CASSYTKQGGSQPQHF.